The source of this T cell receptor beta chain is a study of T cell responses to AZD1222 COVID-19 vaccine. General observations from the study: Targeting of unmutated variant regions was reportedly seen in nearly half of spike-specific TCRs. Regions 160-218 and 743-854 held dominance among vaccine-associated CD4 TCRs, which spanned spike. The sample set comprised mostly white British donors with more females, and clonal diversity was possibly underestimated.

On this clone: Antigen: not known.

Trimming removed 2 bases from V and 3 bases from J, with 11 bases in between. CDR1 and CDR2 from the germline V gene are SNHLY and FYNNEI. The CDR3 consists of 15 residues. Libraries were prepared by immunoSEQ multiplex PCR; TCRdb keeps only in-frame clonotypes and omits some of them. The sample records 20,000 or so clones, roughly 80% being singletons. Second doses that came at about 4 or about 12 weeks were put together. This sequence was found in an adult who received the AZD1222 COVID-19 vaccine. The sequencing used peripheral blood, collected 28 days after the second AZD1222 dose. This chain connects TRBV2 to TRBJ2-1; D may be TRBD2 (6 bases). The CDR3 nucleotides read TGTGCCAGCAGTGAATGGGTAGCGGACTACAATGAGCAGTTCTTC. Amino acid sequence: CASSEWVADYNEQFF.